The following is a T cell receptor (beta chain) sequence with its context. Its antigen is not identified. The sample belongs to a study of cytomegalovirus exposure and HLA in healthy donors. Study results and caveats: The study designated roughly 160 TCR beta chains cytomegalovirus-associated. Later analysis associated a missense DCLRE1C variant with TCR beta V- and J-gene trimming.

The PCR made use of 60 Vbeta and 13 Jbeta primers. The assay was immunoSEQ multiplex PCR, and TCRdb's table has in-frame clones only and misses some. The sample contains around 150,000 clones, 70% to 85% of which appear only once. Trimming cost V 3 bases and J 4 bases; bases outside gene matches: 4. This CDR3 comprises 14 residues. Germline-derived CDR1 and CDR2 are SQVTM and ANQGSEA. The genes are TRBV29-1 and TRBJ1-5, with 9 bases identical to TRBD1. The sequence was obtained from a man aged 35 to 55 in good health and CMV-seronegative. The sample comprised PBMCs. The CDR3 DNA sequence: TGCAGCGTTGAGGGACAGGGAAAAAATCAGCCCCAGCATTTT. Its protein product is CSVEGQGKNQPQHF.